This entry describes one T cell receptor beta chain. Antigen specificity is unknown. The data belong to a study of shared clonotypes between healthy human individuals. Study results and limitations: Apart from blood, nothing was sampled; tissue repertoires likely differ. Compared with memory subsets, naive subsets generally had larger estimated richness.

At a deep level, the assay was run. Clones were read by immunoSEQ multiplex PCR, and TCRdb kept only the in-frame ones, dropping some. The sample has under 2.5 million clones; roughly 90% are singletons. Sequencing input: naive CD4+ T cells from PBMCs. Documented subset: CD45RA+ positively selected. The sequence was obtained from a man younger than 35 in good health. Some clones in this sample may be carry-over from other donors' samples.

For the CDR3, the DNA is TGCGCCAGCAGGGCTAGCGGGAGGGCCACTACCGGGGAGCTGTTTTTT. This encodes CASRASGRATTGELFF. This chain joins TRBV5-1 and TRBJ2-2, with 12 bases lining up with TRBD2. V lost 5 bases to trimming and J lost 5 bases; unmatched junction nucleotides: 7. Germline lookup yields CDR1 SGHRS and CDR2 YFSETQ. The CDR3 consists of 16 residues.